The 29 T cell receptor beta chains reported below all come from one sample, sequenced in a study of molecular identifiers for immune sequencing clone quantification. TCRdb itself ran the PCR reads through MiXCR, one entry per CDR3 protein. Counted here are about 54,000 distinct CDR3 sequences, roughly a quarter occurring once; the ten biggest clones make up 1.5% to 2%. Specimen: naive CD8+ T cells from blood, with Jurkat cell RNA spiked in. The subset: FACS-sorted CD8+CD4-CCR7+CD45RA+ naive T cells. The receptors stem from a human donor in good health. Some libraries in this study had Jurkat cell RNA spiked in.

Of note for this clonotype: This may come from a read error, since a much larger clone is one base off. The conserved phenylalanine or tryptophan normally closing the CDR3 is absent here, so this likely arose from a read error. The chain carries TRBV19 and TRBJ1-4, with TRBD1 matching over 9 bases. Trimming at V came to 3 bases and at J to 0 bases, leaving 8 bases not matched to a gene. Germline CDR1 reads LNHDA; CDR2 reads SQIVND (reference sequence). The CDR3 spans 18 residues. CDR3: CASSIGTGRIATNEKLFL. CDR3 nucleotides: TGTGCCAGTAGTATCGGGACAGGGCGCATTGCAACTAATGAAAAACTGTTTCTT.

This clonotype was seen ten or more times. The rearrangement uses TRBV3-1 and TRBJ1-4, with 7 bases aligning to TRBD1. The J segment lost 2 bases and the V segment lost 3 bases, leaving 3 bases of the junction unmatched. The length of the CDR3 is 15 residues. CDR1 and CDR2 from the germline V gene are LGHDT and YNNKEL (reference sequence). The CDR3: CASSQAGQTNEKLFF. In DNA, the CDR3 is TGTGCCAGCAGCCAGGCGGGACAGACTAATGAAAAACTGTTTTTT.

The J gene is TRBJ2-7, the V gene TRBV20-1; weak D call: TRBD1 (6 bases). The germline CDR1 and CDR2 sequences are DFQATT and SNEGSKA (reference sequence). The CDR3 is 14 amino acids. V lost 4 bases, J lost 2 bases, and 15 bases lay in between. CDR3 nucleotide sequence: TGCAGTGCTAAGGGTGTGTGGGGGCCCTACGAGCAGTACTTC. This sequence encodes CSAKGVWGPYEQYF.

In this sample, this clonotype turned up many times. V gene TRBV5-4 combines with J gene TRBJ2-3, with 10 bases aligning to TRBD2. Per the germline V gene, CDR1 is SGHNT and CDR2 is YYREEE (reference sequence). V lost 4 bases, J lost 2 bases, and 4 bases stayed unmatched. CDR3 length equals 15 residues. This chain's CDR3 is CASSVSGGPTDTQYF. CDR3 DNA: TGTGCCAGCAGCGTTAGCGGGGGGCCCACAGATACGCAGTATTTT. Using reference TRBV5-4 and TRBJ2-3 for the parts outside the CDR3, the full variable domain is ETGVTQSPTHLIKTRGQQVTLRCSSQSGHNTVSWYQQALGQGPQFIFQYYREEENGRGNFPPRFSGLQFPNYSSELNVNALELDDSALYLCASSVSGGPTDTQYFGPGTRLTVL.

This clonotype was observed many times. One end of the junction does not line up with germline, which may come from a read error. The chain recombines TRBV7-7 with TRBJ2-3; D is unclear. CDR1 and CDR2 from the germline V gene are SSHAT and FNYEAQ (reference sequence). The CDR3 has 15 residues. Here the CDR3 DNA reads TGTGCTAGCAGCCACACCCCAGCACCCACAGATACGCAGTATTTT. Protein: CASSHTPAPTDTQYF.

The V call is TRBV5-6, the J call TRBJ2-3; the D gene is possibly TRBD1 (5 bases). CDR3 length equals 16 residues. Between the trimmed V and J ends, which lost 3 bases and 6 bases, there was a span of 20 bases. Germline V lookup: CDR1 SGHDT, CDR2 YYEEEE. The CDR3, as DNA: TGTGCCAGCAGCTCACCGTTGACAGTGGGCAAGGATACGCAGTATTTT. Protein product: CASSSPLTVGKDTQYF.

On this clonotype: A much larger clone is a single base away; this may be a read error. The V call is TRBV27, the J call TRBJ1-4; D remains ambiguous. The CDR3 has 13 residues. V was clipped by 2 bases and J by 6 bases, with 7 bases between them. Germline CDR1 and CDR2: MNHEY and SMNVEV (reference sequence). The CDR3 loop reads CASSLQTDEKLFF. The CDR3 DNA follows: TGTGCCAGCAGTTTACAGACGGATGAAAAACTGTTTTTT.

This clonotype was seen ten or more times. The chain links TRBV7-9 to TRBJ1-2; no definite D call. The CDR3 totals 16 residues. Trimming cost V 5 bases and J 4 bases, with 20 bases left between them. Germline assignment: CDR1 SEHNR and CDR2 FQNEAQ (reference sequence). This CDR3 is CASSPTDGHSFYGYTF. The CDR3, as DNA: TGTGCCAGCAGCCCTACCGACGGGCACTCCTTCTATGGCTACACCTTC.

This clonotype was counted ten times or more. The CDR3 nucleotides read TGTGCCAGCAGTTACTTACCACCTGCAACTAATGAAAAACTGTTTTTT. It encodes CASSYLPPATNEKLFF. The chain combines TRBV6-2 or TRBV6-3 with TRBJ1-4; D not certain. The CDR3 spans 16 residues. Trimming removed 1 base from V and 0 bases from J, with 9 bases in between. Germline V gene data show CDR1 as MNHEY and CDR2 as SVGEGT.

In this sample, this clonotype turned up a few times. The chain has TRBV7-3 and TRBJ2-2, with TRBD2 identical over 7 bases. Trimming took 3 bases from V and 6 from J; bases not matched to a gene: 7. Germline lookup yields CDR1 SGHTA and CDR2 FQGTGA. The CDR3 is 15 amino acids. The CDR3 reads CASSLGGSLPGELFF. The CDR3 nucleotides read TGTGCCAGCAGCTTGGGGGGGTCTCTTCCCGGGGAGCTGTTTTTT.

This clonotype was picked up many times. The CDR3 sequence: CASSYSGSNTGELFF. DNA of the CDR3: TGTGCCAGCAGTTACAGCGGCAGTAACACCGGGGAGCTGTTTTTT. This chain joins TRBV6-5 and TRBJ2-2; tentative D call: TRBD2 (5 bases). The V and J ends lost 2 bases and 2 bases respectively, with 9 bases between them. Germline V gene data show CDR1 as MNHEY and CDR2 as SVGAGI. CDR3 size: 15 residues.

This clonotype has ten or more counts. CDR3 in amino acids: CASSEEVSPSYEQYF. The CDR3, as DNA: TGTGCCAGCAGTGAAGAGGTTAGCCCGAGCTACGAGCAGTACTTC. The chain has TRBV2 and TRBJ2-7, with no clear D. The germline V gene encodes CDR1 SNHLY and CDR2 FYNNEI. The V gene lost 1 base and the J gene lost 3 bases, with 13 bases spanning the gap. This CDR3 contains 15 residues.

The chain has TRBV27 and TRBJ2-6, with D hard to call. The V end lost 0 bases, the J end lost 4 bases, and 10 bases lay between the germline ends. The CDR3 runs 16 residues. The germline V gene has CDR1 MNHEY and CDR2 SMNVEV (reference sequence). CDR3 protein: CASSLSPGAGANVLTF. CDR3 nucleotides: TGTGCCAGCAGTTTATCGCCAGGAGCAGGGGCCAACGTCCTGACTTTC.

This clonotype was seen a handful of times. The rearrangement joins TRBV7-9 to TRBJ1-1; unclear D gene. Looked up from germline, CDR1 is SEHNR and CDR2 is FQNEAQ (reference sequence). This CDR3 is 12 amino acids long. V was trimmed by 6 bases and J by 1 base, leaving 6 bases between them. The CDR3: CASSAPNTEAFF. In nucleotides, the CDR3 is TGTGCCAGCAGTGCTCCGAACACTGAAGCTTTCTTT.

The chain carries TRBV20-1 and TRBJ2-7; 10 nucleotides match TRBD2. J lost 2 bases, V lost 3 bases, and 4 bases had no gene match. Germline CDR1 and CDR2: DFQATT and SNEGSKA (reference sequence). The CDR3 runs to 14 residues. The CDR3 sequence: CSARGTSAAYEQYF. In nucleotides, the CDR3 is TGCAGTGCTAGGGGGACTAGCGCCGCCTACGAGCAGTACTTC.

Comments on this clonotype: A much bigger clone sits one base away, suggesting this may be a read error. This rearrangement joins TRBV10-3 to TRBJ2-3, with D perhaps matching TRBD2 (6 bases). Trimming took off 7 bases at V and 3 bases at J, with 23 bases between the two ends. The CDR3 extends over 17 amino acids. Germline-derived CDR1 and CDR2 are ENHRY and SYGVKD. The CDR3 DNA reads TGTGCCATCAACGGGGGACCTACTACCCTGGGGACAGATACGCAGTATTTT. Amino acid sequence: CAINGGPTTLGTDTQYF.

This chain connects TRBV6-2 or TRBV6-3 to TRBJ2-1; 12 bases agree with TRBD2. Germline V gene data show CDR1 as MNHEY and CDR2 as SVGEGT. The CDR3 is 15 amino acids. Trimming took 8 bases from V and 8 from J; bases not matched to a gene: 10. Here the CDR3 DNA reads TGTGCCAGCGGTGCGCCGACTAGCGGGAGCTATGAGCAGTTCTTC. Translation gives CASGAPTSGSYEQFF.

Worth noting for this clonotype: A read error is possible here, since a much larger clone lies one base away. The CDR3 coding sequence is TGTGCCAGCAGCCCCAATTCCCGGGACAGGGGGGACGAGCAGTACTTC. Translated: CASSPNSRDRGDEQYF. V is TRBV9 and J is TRBJ2-7, with TRBD1 identical over 11 bases. Germline V gene sequence: CDR1 SGDLS, CDR2 YYNGEE. V was clipped by 4 bases and J by 5 bases; unmatched bases: 11. The CDR3 spans 16 residues.

This clonotype was counted many times. The chain is built from TRBV7-9 and TRBJ2-5; D uncertain. The CDR3 is 14 amino acids. Per germline, CDR1 SEHNR and CDR2 FQNEAQ (reference sequence). V was pared by 3 bases and J by 2 bases, with 10 bases between. CDR3 nucleotide sequence: TGTGCCAGCAGCTTTAGGCAGCTTCAAGAGACCCAGTACTTC. It encodes CASSFRQLQETQYF.

In this sample, this clonotype turned up many times. The chain is built from TRBV19 and TRBJ2-7, with 10 bases identical to TRBD2. CDR3 size: 16 residues. V was clipped by 3 bases and J by 0 bases; unmatched bases: 5. Germline values: CDR1 LNHDA, CDR2 SQIVND (reference sequence). The chain's CDR3 is CASSIGPSGSSYEQYF. The DNA of the CDR3 is TGTGCCAGTAGTATCGGGCCTAGCGGGAGCTCCTACGAGCAGTACTTC.

This clonotype was seen more than once but under ten times. V is TRBV27 and J is TRBJ1-1, with D possibly TRBD1 on 5 matching bases. Looked up from germline, CDR1 is MNHEY and CDR2 is SMNVEV (reference sequence). Deletions cut 8 bases from V and 4 bases from J, with 11 bases between. This CDR3 is built from 12 residues. CDR3 loop: CASSDGGTEAFF. The CDR3 bases are TGTGCCAGCTCAGACGGGGGCACTGAAGCTTTCTTT.

This clonotype was recorded at least ten times. The chain recombines TRBV12-3 or TRBV12-4 with TRBJ2-7; D remains ambiguous. CDR3 size: 11 residues. V lost 3 bases to trimming and J lost 4 bases, with 4 bases between them. The CDR3 sequence: CASSFGYEQYF. The CDR3, as DNA: TGTGCCAGCAGTTTCGGGTACGAGCAGTACTTC.

This clonotype was detected many times. This sequence joins TRBV5-1 and TRBJ2-5, with D hard to call. CDR3 size: 16 residues. Per the germline V gene, CDR1 is SGHRS and CDR2 is YFSETQ. V lost 0 bases and J lost 5, with 17 bases in between. The CDR3 here is CASSLEDGRVRETQYF. CDR3 in DNA: TGCGCCAGCAGCTTGGAGGACGGTAGGGTGCGGGAGACCCAGTACTTC.

The sample holds many counts of this clonotype. This CDR3 fails to terminate in the conserved phenylalanine or tryptophan, so it likely reflects a read error. The DNA is left out, because the CDR3 cannot be placed on it with certainty; the CDR3 is given as TCRdb lists it. The chain has TRBV2 and TRBJ1-1; the DNA was not compared with TRBD1, the D call given in the table. The germline CDR1 and CDR2 sequences are SNHLY and FYNNEI. The length of the CDR3 is 9 amino acids, counting both ends. The CDR3 here is CARTPRGVL.

In its sample, this clonotype was seen many times. The chain couples TRBV28 to TRBJ1-4, with D unresolved. The germline V gene has CDR1 MDHEN and CDR2 SYDVKM. CDR3 length equals 13 residues. Deletions cut 3 bases from V and 8 bases from J, with 10 bases between. The CDR3 protein is CASSLSEREKLFF. The CDR3 DNA is TGTGCCAGCAGTTTGAGTGAAAGGGAAAAACTGTTTTTT. Drawing the rest from reference TRBV28 and TRBJ1-4, the complete variable domain is DVKVTQSSRYLVKRTGEKVFLECVQDMDHENMFWYRQDPGLGLRLIYFSYDVKMKEKGDIPEGYSVSREKKERFSLILESASTNQTSMYLCASSLSEREKLFFGSGTQLSVL.

Comments on this clonotype: A much larger clone differs from this one at a single base, so this may be a read error. V is TRBV29-1 and J is TRBJ2-1, with 8 bases identical to TRBD2. With 7 bases clipped from V and 4 bases from J, the junction kept 12 bases outside the gene matches. Per the germline V gene, CDR1 is SQVTM and CDR2 is ANQGSEA. CDR3 length: 15 residues. CDR3 bases: TGCAGCGGAGCAGGCCGGAGCGGGAGTTACAATGAGCAGTTCTTC. Protein product: CSGAGRSGSYNEQFF.

This clonotype was counted ten times or more. The rearrangement joins TRBV4-3 to TRBJ1-1; D call uncertain. Trimming removed 0 bases at V and 0 bases at J, with 8 bases between. Germline CDR1 and CDR2: LGHNA and YSLEER. The length of the CDR3 is 15 residues. The CDR3 bases are TGCGCCAGCAGCCAAGACAGACCGATGAACACTGAAGCTTTCTTT. The encoded protein is CASSQDRPMNTEAFF.

This clonotype occurred many times. This sequence joins TRBV28 and TRBJ2-3; tentative D call: TRBD2 (6 bases). The CDR3 totals 17 residues. The germline gives CDR1 MDHEN, CDR2 SYDVKM. The V gene lost 5 bases and the J gene lost 0 bases, with 18 bases spanning the gap. The CDR3 DNA follows: TGTGCCAGCAGTCCGCCGGGGCTAGCGTCTAGCACAGATACGCAGTATTTT. Translated: CASSPPGLASSTDTQYF.

Details on this clonotype: At one end, the junction sequence differs from germline, possibly due to a read error. The rearrangement joins TRBV29-1 to TRBJ1-3; possibly TRBD1 for D (5 bases). Per the germline V gene, CDR1 is SQVTM and CDR2 is ANQGSEA. The CDR3 length is 15 residues. CDR3 sequence reads: CSVDSGRGGGNAIYF. CDR3 DNA sequence: TGCAGCGTTGATTCGGGACGAGGTGGAGGAAACGCCATATATTTT.